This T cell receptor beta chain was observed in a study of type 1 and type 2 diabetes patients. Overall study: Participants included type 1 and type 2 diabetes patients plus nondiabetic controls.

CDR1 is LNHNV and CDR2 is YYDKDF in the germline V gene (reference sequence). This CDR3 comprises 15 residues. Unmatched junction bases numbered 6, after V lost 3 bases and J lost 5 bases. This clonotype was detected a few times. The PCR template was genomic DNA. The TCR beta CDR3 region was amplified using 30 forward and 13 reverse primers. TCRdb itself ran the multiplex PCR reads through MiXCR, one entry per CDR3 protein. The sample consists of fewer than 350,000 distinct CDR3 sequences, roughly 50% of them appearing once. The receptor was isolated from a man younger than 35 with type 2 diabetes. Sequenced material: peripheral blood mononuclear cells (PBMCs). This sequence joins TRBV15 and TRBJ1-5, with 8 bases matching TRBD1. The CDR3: CATSSGGQGYQPQHF. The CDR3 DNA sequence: TGTGCCACCAGCAGCGGAGGACAGGGTTATCAGCCCCAGCATTTT. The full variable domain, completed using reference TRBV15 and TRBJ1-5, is DAMVIQNPRYQVTQFGKPVTLSCSQTLNHNVMYWYQQKSSQAPKLLFHYYDKDFNNEADTPDNFQSRRPNTSFCFLDIRSPGLGDTAMYLCATSSGGQGYQPQHFGDGTRLSIL.